In this sample, the clone carrying this TCR beta chain turned up many times. As yet, its antigen is unknown. The TCRbeta library was prepared with unique molecular identifiers. TCRdb called the PCR reads again in MiXCR, with one record for every CDR3 protein. The data show about 100,000 distinct CDR3 sequences, 4.5% to 7.5% seen once. This sample is part of a study of T-cell reconstitution after alpha-beta-depleted transplantation in children. Notes on the study in general: Several hundred expanded graft clones reportedly gave rise to the alpha-beta T cells present about two months after transplant. T-cell numbers and diversity one year post-transplant derived largely from freshly generated T cells.

V shed 5 bases and J 0 bases; nucleotides not matched to a gene: 4. There are 15 residues in the CDR3. This chain uses TRBV12-3 or TRBV12-4 with TRBJ2-7, with 10 bases that match TRBD2. The sample here was PBMCs, mostly from graft donor cells, taken 60 days after TCRalphabeta/CD19-depleted stem cell transplant. The sequence came from a female patient younger than 10 who had a stem cell transplant for Fanconi anemia, so the T cells may come from the graft donor. The CDR3 protein is CASSISSGSSYEQYF. In nucleotides, the CDR3 is TGTGCCAGCAGTATATCTAGCGGGAGCTCCTACGAGCAGTACTTC.